The T cell receptor beta chain described here comes from a study of blood T cell repertoires in COVID-19 (dated by TCRdb to 2018 to 2020). General notes on the study: Samples covering the acute and convalescent phases of COVID-19 were provided by collaborators in the United States, Italy and Spain. Nearly every sample came with metadata listing a de-identified subject ID, COVID-19 status, age in years and sex. The samples were drawn from two sources: the first 160 participants of the ongoing ImmuneRACE study, and fewer than 1,500 subjects contributed by 6 global collaborators. The material from the prospective study consisted of cDNA or gDNA derived from T cells, B-cell-depleted T cells, or PBMCs. Deeply sampled blood TCRbeta repertoires from subjects exposed to, actively infected with, or recovered from COVID-19 were included in the dataset. Where HLA class I and class II types were available, the types were taken from metadata supplied by the sample provider, not from assay-based typing. A freely available public database, intended as a resource for researchers studying the immune response to SARS-CoV-2, is where the repertoires were released. Study-wide findings and limitations: The amount of clinical and demographic metadata varied by source and participant and was provided uncurated.

Sequences SEHNR (CDR1) and FQNEAQ (CDR2) are obtained from the germline V gene (reference sequence). At the junction V is shortened by 4 bases and J by 2 bases; bases outside the gene matches: 10. From cysteine to phenylalanine, the CDR3 is 17 amino acids long. Only CDR3 DNA remains: 51 bases, in frame from the first base. The immunoSEQ Assay, a bias-controlled multiplex PCR, was used to amplify TCRbeta CDR3 regions from genomic DNA. The original methods were these. The number of nucleated cells in each sample was estimated from the amplification of reference gene primers within the assay. Sequence reads were collapsed and filtered to measure the absolute abundance of every unique TCRbeta CDR3 rearrangement. For each sample, productive Simpson clonality was calculated as the square root of Simpson's diversity index across productive rearrangements. The clones in this table, taken by TCRdb from immuneACCESS, are in-frame only. Not every clone is retained; where verified, under half of the shortfall comes from an unresolved V gene, and the cause of the rest is unknown. Clone size and V and J calls were adopted from that table, with D and trimming inferred from the DNA. The sample table holds more than 200,000 clones, of which roughly 86% were seen once. Approximately 1.6% of the sample belongs to the ten largest clones.

Enrolling through a virtual design, the prospective study's participants ranged in age from roughly 18 to 90 years and lived across some 23 United States geographic areas. In the prospective study, participants were assigned to cohorts based on the clinical history participants reported in a screening survey and a study questionnaire. Recovered participants in ImmuneRACE Cohort 3 were defined as having two consecutive negative NP/OP PCR tests, clearance from a healthcare professional, or resolution of symptoms. In the prospective study, mobile phlebotomists collected whole blood, serum and a nasopharyngeal or oropharyngeal swab from each participant. Additional blood draws and questionnaires over an approximately 2-month period could optionally be provided by prospective study participants. Blood samples from the prospective study were shipped frozen or at room temperature prior to DNA extraction.

A note on this clone: Its specific antigen is unknown. It has no much larger one-base neighbor in the sample; base qualities were not kept.

This TCR came from a woman in her forties or fifties who had recovered from COVID-19. Source material: PBMCs or T cells enriched from blood (not recorded which). The chain links TRBV7-9 with TRBJ2-1, and 8 junction bases match TRBD2. The sequenced DNA: TGTGCCAGCAGCTCCTGGACTAGCCCTAATACCTACAATGAGCAGTTCTTC. Its product reads: CASSSWTSPNTYNEQFF.